The 29 T cell receptor beta chains presented below share a single source sample, sequenced in a study of T cell responses to AZD1222 COVID-19 vaccine. This table comes from immunoSEQ multiplex PCR, and its TCRdb copy is limited to in-frame clones, with some not included. The sample has approximately 30,000 clones, around nine tenths seen once. The sample was peripheral blood, taken on day 0 of AZD1222 vaccination. These receptors originate from an adult in good health.

This chain connects TRBV6-1 to TRBJ2-1; 8 bases match TRBD1. The V and J ends lost 4 bases and 4 bases, in that order; junction bases with no gene match: 12. The V gene's germline CDR1 is MNHNS and CDR2 SASEGT. The CDR3 spans 17 residues. The CDR3 spells CASSGRQGKFLYNEQFF. CDR3 nucleotides: TGTGCCAGCAGTGGACGACAGGGGAAATTCCTATACAATGAGCAGTTCTTC.

The chain recombines TRBV30 with TRBJ1-6; no definite D call. The length of the CDR3 is 13 residues. Trimming cost V 4 bases and J 9 bases, with 13 bases left between them. Germline lookup yields CDR1 GTSNPN and CDR2 SVGIG (reference sequence). CDR3 amino acids: CAWNVGSGSPLHF. CDR3 sequence (DNA): TGTGCCTGGAACGTCGGAAGTGGTTCACCCCTCCACTTT. Using reference TRBV30 and TRBJ1-6 for the parts outside the CDR3, the full variable domain is SQTIHQWPATLVQPVGSPLSLECTVEGTSNPNLYWYRQAAGRGLQLLFYSVGIGQISSEVPQNLSASRPQDRQFILSSKKLLLSDSGFYLCAWNVGSGSPLHFGNGTRLTVT.

The chain carries TRBV4-2 and TRBJ2-1; 9 bases agree with TRBD2. V was pared by 4 bases and J by 3 bases, with 7 bases of the junction left unmatched. From germline, CDR1 is LGHNA and CDR2 YNFKEQ. The CDR3 spans 16 residues. CDR3 residues: CASSLSASGDYNEQFF. The CDR3 coding sequence is TGTGCCAGCAGCCTTAGTGCTAGCGGGGACTACAATGAGCAGTTCTTC.

The V call is TRBV29-1, the J call TRBJ2-7; D possibly uses TRBD1 or TRBD2 (7 bases each). Trimming left V 8 bases short and J 2 bases short, with 19 bases between. Germline V CDR1 and CDR2: SQVTM, ANQGSEA. This CDR3 spans 14 amino acids. CDR3 in amino acids: CSIRRQGGTYEQYF. CDR3 DNA sequence: TGCAGCATTCGGAGGCAGGGGGGGACCTACGAGCAGTACTTC.

This sequence joins TRBV7-2 and TRBJ2-7; no clear D. The CDR3 has 14 amino acids. V lost 6 bases to trimming and J lost 0 bases, with 12 bases between them. Germline assignment: CDR1 SGHTA and CDR2 FQGNSA. Here the CDR3 DNA reads TGTGCCAGCAGTCTCTCGCGGAACTCCTACGAGCAGTACTTC. Its translation: CASSLSRNSYEQYF.

The V gene is TRBV25-1, the J gene TRBJ1-5; possibly TRBD1 for D (5 bases). This CDR3 has 15 amino acids. The V end was cut by 6 bases, the J end by 3 bases, with 15 bases between. Germline assignment: CDR1 MGHDK and CDR2 SYGVNS. For the CDR3, the DNA is TGTGCCAGCAGCCCCGGGGGTCCTACCAATCAGCCCCAGCATTTT. This translates into CASSPGGPTNQPQHF.

V and J are TRBV6-5 and TRBJ2-7; possible D gene TRBD1, 6 bases. The CDR3 has 15 amino acids. Germline V lookup: CDR1 MNHEY, CDR2 SVGAGI. Trimming removed 6 bases from V and 3 bases from J, with 18 bases in between. CDR3 sequence (DNA): TGTGCCAGCAGACGAACGGGCCGAGGGGGCTACGAGCAGTACTTC. Translating gives CASRRTGRGGYEQYF.

This clone was counted a few times. The chain carries TRBV7-9 and TRBJ1-2; 12 positions agree with TRBD1. Trimming removed 1 base from V and 2 bases from J; junction bases left unmatched: 5. Germline V gene sequence: CDR1 SEHNR, CDR2 FQNEAQ (reference sequence). The CDR3 runs to 17 residues. The CDR3 is CASSLEGTGGSNYGYTF. In DNA, the CDR3 is TGTGCCAGCAGCTTAGAGGGGACAGGGGGCTCGAACTATGGCTACACCTTC.

The genes are TRBV19 and TRBJ2-6; D remains unclear. Trimming shortened V by 8 bases and J by 2 bases, and 10 bases separated the two germline ends. Per the germline V gene, CDR1 is LNHDA and CDR2 is SQIVND (reference sequence). This CDR3 comprises 14 residues. CDR3 sequence (DNA): TGTGCCAGTGGAGTGGGCGCTGGGGCCAACGTCCTGACTTTC. Protein product: CASGVGAGANVLTF.

V gene TRBV6-2 or TRBV6-3 combines with J gene TRBJ2-3, with D possibly being TRBD2 (7 bases). Germline V CDR1 and CDR2: MNHEY, SVGEGT. The CDR3 consists of 18 residues. Deletions cut 2 bases from V and 4 bases from J, with 22 bases between. The CDR3 DNA reads TGTGCCAGCAGTTACCCAACCCTTGGGGGGGCGGGCGCAGATACGCAGTATTTT. Protein product: CASSYPTLGGAGADTQYF.

The chain links TRBV20-1 to TRBJ1-1; TRBD1 is a possible D gene (5 bases). Trimming took off 3 bases at V and 5 bases at J, with 7 bases between the two ends. The germline V gene has CDR1 DFQATT and CDR2 SNEGSKA (reference sequence). This CDR3 comprises 11 residues. The CDR3 bases are TGCAGTGCTAGCGGGGGGACTGAAGCTTTCTTT. Encoded protein: CSASGGTEAFF.

The V and J genes are TRBV9 and TRBJ2-7, with D maybe TRBD1 (5 bases). Per the germline V gene, CDR1 is SGDLS and CDR2 is YYNGEE. V lost 0 bases and J 3 bases, leaving 10 bases between the germline ends. CDR3 length: 14 amino acids. The CDR3 nucleotides are TGTGCCAGCAGCGTAGGTCTTCAGGGCTACGAGCAGTACTTC. This codes for CASSVGLQGYEQYF.

This clone was picked up one time. This chain joins TRBV7-3 and TRBJ1-1, with a weak D call TRBD1 (5 bases). The CDR3 length is 15 residues. Trimming shortened V by 0 bases and J by 7 bases, and 15 bases separated the two germline ends. Germline V CDR1 and CDR2: SGHTA, FQGTGA. The CDR3 DNA reads as TGTGCCAGCAGCTTAACGAAGGGACGGACCGATGAAGCTTTCTTT. Its translation: CASSLTKGRTDEAFF.

The chain is built from TRBV5-5 and TRBJ2-7; D gene uncertain. The CDR3 runs to 13 residues. Germline CDR1 SGHKS, CDR2 YYEKEE (reference sequence). The V end was cut by 3 bases, the J end by 3 bases, with 10 bases between. CDR3 sequence reads: CASSSPGRYEQYF. DNA for the CDR3: TGTGCCAGCAGCTCTCCTGGGCGCTACGAGCAGTACTTC.

The chain combines TRBV7-2 with TRBJ2-5; 9 nucleotides agree with TRBD2. V lost 7 bases, J lost 5 bases, and 14 bases stayed unmatched. The CDR3 extends over 16 amino acids. Germline-derived CDR1 and CDR2 are SGHTA and FQGNSA. DNA of the CDR3: TGTGCCAGCAATGCCGCGCGGGGGGGCCGGGGGGAGACCCAGTACTTC. Translating it yields CASNAARGGRGETQYF.

The J gene is TRBJ2-2, the V gene TRBV6-4; tentative D call: TRBD1 (6 bases). CDR3 length: 14 amino acids. The V and J ends lost 2 bases and 3 bases respectively, with 7 bases between them. Germline V gene sequence: CDR1 MRHNA, CDR2 SNTAGT. The CDR3 coding sequence is TGTGCCAGCAGTGACAAGGGGGACACCGGGGAGCTGTTTTTT. It encodes CASSDKGDTGELFF.

The rearrangement links TRBV5-6 to TRBJ2-7; maybe TRBD2 (6 bases). The germline V gene has CDR1 SGHDT and CDR2 YYEEEE. The CDR3 length is 14 residues. Trimming removed 1 base from V and 6 bases from J, with 14 bases in between. This CDR3 reads CASSLLGGKAEQYF. The DNA of the CDR3 is TGTGCCAGCAGCTTGTTGGGGGGTAAGGCCGAGCAGTACTTC.

The J gene is TRBJ2-1, the V gene TRBV18, with 13 bases fitting TRBD2. This CDR3 contains 16 residues. Germline values: CDR1 KGHSH, CDR2 LQKENI. Trimming took 6 bases from V and 4 from J; bases not matched to a gene: 6. CDR3 nucleotide sequence: TGTGCCAGCTCTCCTGGACTAGCGGGAGCTTACAATGAGCAGTTCTTC. Amino acid sequence: CASSPGLAGAYNEQFF.

V and J are TRBV29-1 and TRBJ1-2, with D perhaps TRBD1 (6 bases). V was shortened by 3 bases and J by 4 bases, with 15 bases between the two germline ends. The CDR3 runs to 14 residues. CDR1 and CDR2 (germline): SQVTM, ANQGSEA. The chain's CDR3 is CSVEMGGPIYGYTF. Here the CDR3 DNA reads TGCAGCGTTGAGATGGGGGGGCCCATCTATGGCTACACCTTC.

V and J are TRBV6-6 and TRBJ1-5; tentative D call: TRBD1 (5 bases). The CDR3 contains 14 residues. Per the germline V gene, CDR1 is MNHNY and CDR2 is SVGAGI (reference sequence). The ends were cut back, 2 bases at V and 0 bases at J, with 5 bases in the middle. The CDR3 spells CASSYTGSNQPQHF. In nucleotides, the CDR3 is TGTGCCAGCAGTTACACAGGTAGCAATCAGCCCCAGCATTTT.

The V gene is TRBV6-2 or TRBV6-3, the J gene TRBJ2-5; TRBD1 matches 7 bases. The CDR3 sequence is 13 residues long. J lost 4 bases, V lost 5 bases, and 4 bases had no gene match. Germline-derived CDR1 and CDR2 are MNHEY and SVGEGT. The CDR3 DNA is TGTGCCAGCAGTGACAGGGTGTCAGAGACCCAGTACTTC. Its protein product is CASSDRVSETQYF.

This chain links TRBV27 with TRBJ1-4; 10 bases match TRBD1. The CDR3 is 15 amino acids. V dropped 6 bases and J dropped 8; count of bases not matched to a gene: 9. Germline V gene data show CDR1 as MNHEY and CDR2 as SMNVEV (reference sequence). As DNA, the CDR3 is TGTGCCAGCAGCCCAGGGACAGGGGAAAGGGAAAAACTGTTTTTT. Protein sequence: CASSPGTGEREKLFF.

This sequence joins TRBV9 and TRBJ2-3; 9 positions match TRBD2. CDR1 and CDR2 from the germline V gene are SGDLS and YYNGEE. J gave up 1 base and V 0 bases, and 9 bases lay outside the gene matches. The CDR3 is 18 amino acids. The CDR3, as DNA: TGTGCCAGCAGCGTAGATGGCGGGAGGGCCTTTGGCACAGATACGCAGTATTTT. This gives the protein CASSVDGGRAFGTDTQYF. The variable domain in full, with the rest retrieved from reference TRBV9 and TRBJ2-3, is DSGVTQTPKHLITATGQRVTLRCSPRSGDLSVYWYQQSLDQGLQFLIQYYNGEERAKGNILERFSAQQFPDLHSELNLSSLELGDSALYFCASSVDGGRAFGTDTQYFGPGTRLTVL.

The gene calls are TRBV7-3 and TRBJ2-7, with 12 nucleotides matching TRBD2. This CDR3 spans 17 amino acids. Germline-derived CDR1 and CDR2 are SGHTA and FQGTGA. J lost 6 bases, V lost 5 bases, and 14 bases had no gene match. CDR3 protein: CASSLGTSGPLAGEQYF. The CDR3 DNA is TGTGCCAGCAGCCTAGGGACTAGCGGGCCCCTCGCGGGCGAGCAGTACTTC.

J is TRBJ1-6 and V is TRBV7-2; no clear D. The CDR3 length is 14 residues. V lost 3 bases and J 10 bases, leaving 13 bases between the germline ends. CDR1 is SGHTA and CDR2 is FQGNSA in the germline V gene. CDR3 protein: CASSLGGLRSPLHF. Written as DNA, the CDR3 is TGTGCCAGCAGCTTGGGAGGATTACGGTCACCCCTCCACTTT.

The CDR3 coding sequence is TGTGCCAGTAGTGCGGGACTAGTGATGGAGACCCAGTACTTC. Residues: CASSAGLVMETQYF. The chain recombines TRBV19 with TRBJ2-5; 8 nucleotides agree with TRBD2. Germline V gene sequence: CDR1 LNHDA, CDR2 SQIVND (reference sequence). The V and J ends lost 5 bases and 5 bases, in that order; junction bases with no gene match: 7. The CDR3 is 14 residues long. The full variable domain, completed using reference TRBV19 and TRBJ2-5, is DGGITQSPKYLFRKEGQNVTLSCEQNLNHDAMYWYRQDPGQGLRLIYYSQIVNDFQKGDIAEGYSVSREKKESFPLTVTSAQKNPTAFYLCASSAGLVMETQYFGPGTRLLVL.

Only a few counts were recorded for this clone. The rearrangement uses TRBV19 and TRBJ1-3; 8 bases map to TRBD1. The CDR3 covers 17 residues. V gave up 5 bases and J gave up 0 bases; unmatched junction bases: 9. Germline V gene data show CDR1 as LNHDA and CDR2 as SQIVND (reference sequence). The CDR3: CASSPHRDRSSGNTIYF. Written as DNA, the CDR3 is TGTGCCAGTAGTCCTCATCGGGACAGGTCCTCTGGAAACACCATATATTTT.

The chain uses TRBV10-3 and TRBJ2-2; D remains ambiguous. V gave up 7 bases and J gave up 1 base, with 16 bases separating them. Germline V CDR1 and CDR2: ENHRY, SYGVKD. The CDR3 is 16 residues long. CDR3 coding DNA: TGTGCCATCACCCAGGCCCTTCCGGTGAACACCGGGGAGCTGTTTTTT. It yields the protein CAITQALPVNTGELFF.

The chain recombines TRBV28 with TRBJ2-1; 10 nucleotides line up with TRBD2. This CDR3 spans 13 amino acids. The germline V gene encodes CDR1 MDHEN and CDR2 SYDVKM. V was pared by 6 bases and J by 13 bases, with 9 bases of the junction left unmatched. The CDR3 DNA is TGTGCCAGCAGCCCGGGGAGCGGGAGGGCTCAGTTCTTC. Its protein product is CASSPGSGRAQFF.